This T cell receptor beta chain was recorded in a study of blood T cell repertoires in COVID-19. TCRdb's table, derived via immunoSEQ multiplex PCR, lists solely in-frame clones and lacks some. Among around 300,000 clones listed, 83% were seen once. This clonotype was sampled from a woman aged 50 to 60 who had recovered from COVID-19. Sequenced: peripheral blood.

The DNA of the CDR3 is TGTGCCAGCAGCCCGGCAGGGGGACAGGGGGCCTACGAGCAGTACTTC. Its translation: CASSPAGGQGAYEQYF. The chain employs TRBV7-2 and TRBJ2-7; 11 bases are shared with TRBD1. V trimming: 5 bases; J trimming: 2 bases; junction bases outside the gene matches: 8. The V gene's germline CDR1 is SGHTA and CDR2 FQGNSA. CDR3 size: 16 residues.